The 27 T cell receptor beta chains listed next were all sequenced from one sample in a study of CD4+ T cells in melanoma. Method: immunoSEQ multiplex PCR; TCRdb's copy keeps in-frame clones and lacks some. The data contain some 120,000 clones, 80% to 95% of them singletons. Sequencing was performed on peripheral blood. These receptors all come from a human donor with melanoma.

This chain joins TRBV6-5 and TRBJ2-2; weak D call: TRBD2 (5 bases). V lost 0 bases and J 6 bases, leaving 14 bases between the germline ends. The germline gives CDR1 MNHEY, CDR2 SVGAGI. CDR3 length: 16 residues. The CDR3 here is CASSYSLLVSPGELFF. CDR3 DNA sequence: TGTGCCAGCAGTTACTCTTTACTAGTTTCCCCCGGGGAGCTGTTTTTT.

The chain links TRBV6-6 to TRBJ1-2, with a possible D match to TRBD1 (6 bases). The CDR3 is 15 amino acids. Germline values: CDR1 MNHNY, CDR2 SVGAGI (reference sequence). The V end was cut by 3 bases, the J end by 8 bases, with 19 bases between. In DNA form, the CDR3 reads TGTGCCAGCAGTTATTCGATAACAGGGAAGGGAGGCTACACCTTC. It is translated as CASSYSITGKGGYTF.

The chain has TRBV2 and TRBJ2-3; D is ambiguous. V was pared by 6 bases and J by 3 bases, with 13 bases between. This CDR3 comprises 14 residues. Germline values: CDR1 SNHLY, CDR2 FYNNEI. The CDR3 sequence: CASSDFATTDTQYF. For the CDR3, the DNA is TGTGCCAGCAGCGACTTCGCTACGACAGATACGCAGTATTTT.

The chain joins TRBV7-3 to TRBJ2-3; 13 bases match TRBD2. The germline gives CDR1 SGHTA, CDR2 FQGTGA. CDR3 length: 16 residues. V gave up 4 bases and J gave up 2 bases; unmatched junction bases: 3. As DNA, the CDR3 is TGTGCCAGCAGCTCGGGACTAGCGGGACACACAGATACGCAGTATTTT. Translated: CASSSGLAGHTDTQYF.

This chain links TRBV2 with TRBJ2-3; 8 positions agree with TRBD1. CDR1 and CDR2 from the germline V gene are SNHLY and FYNNEI. V was clipped by 9 bases and J by 0 bases; unmatched bases: 5. This CDR3 has 14 residues. CDR3 protein: CARGTGDSTDTQYF. Written as DNA, the CDR3 is TGTGCCAGGGGGACAGGAGATAGCACAGATACGCAGTATTTT.

The chain uses TRBV7-9 and TRBJ2-5, with 11 bases that match TRBD2. V trimming: 7 bases; J trimming: 2 bases; junction bases outside the gene matches: 12. This CDR3 spans 17 amino acids. CDR1 SEHNR and CDR2 FQNEAQ come from the germline V gene (reference sequence). CDR3 nucleotide sequence: TGTGCCAGCACCCGCCCCCTACTAGCGGGAGAGCAAGAGACCCAGTACTTC. It encodes CASTRPLLAGEQETQYF.

In this sample, this clone turned up a few times. V is TRBV19 and J is TRBJ2-7; possibly TRBD2 for D (7 bases). V lost 2 bases and J 7 bases, leaving 12 bases between the germline ends. Per germline, CDR1 LNHDA and CDR2 SQIVND (reference sequence). This CDR3 has 13 residues. DNA of the CDR3: TGTGCCAGTAGTATATTGCGGGGGCCTGAGCAGTACTTC. It translates to CASSILRGPEQYF. Drawing the rest from reference TRBV19 and TRBJ2-7, the complete variable domain is DGGITQSPKYLFRKEGQNVTLSCEQNLNHDAMYWYRQDPGQGLRLIYYSQIVNDFQKGDIAEGYSVSREKKESFPLTVTSAQKNPTAFYLCASSILRGPEQYFGPGTRLTVT.

The chain carries TRBV2 and TRBJ2-4; D is perhaps TRBD2 (6 bases). V lost 1 base to trimming and J lost 9 bases, with 10 bases between them. There are 13 residues in the CDR3. Germline-derived CDR1 and CDR2 are SNHLY and FYNNEI. For the CDR3, the DNA is TGTGCCAGCAGTGAAGTGGTCGGGGGCATTCAGTACTTC. It yields the protein CASSEVVGGIQYF.

This clone was seen only once. The J gene is TRBJ2-3, the V gene TRBV10-3; D remains unclear. V was shortened by 2 bases and J by 6 bases, with 6 bases between the two germline ends. CDR1 ENHRY and CDR2 SYGVKD come from the germline V gene. The CDR3 is 12 amino acids. CDR3 coding DNA: TGTGCCATCAGTGAGCCGGCGGATACGCAGTATTTT. As protein: CAISEPADTQYF.

The chain combines TRBV27 with TRBJ1-5, with D uncertain. The V end lost 5 bases, the J end lost 3 bases, and 5 bases lay between the germline ends. Germline V gene sequence: CDR1 MNHEY, CDR2 SMNVEV (reference sequence). The CDR3 extends over 12 amino acids. The CDR3 nucleotides read TGTGCCAGCAGTACCCTCAATCAGCCCCAGCATTTT. This codes for CASSTLNQPQHF.

CDR3: CASSYRGEGLDEQYF. DNA for the CDR3: TGTGCCAGCAGTTATAGGGGGGAGGGCCTGGACGAGCAGTACTTC. The rearrangement links TRBV6-6 to TRBJ2-7; D possibly corresponds to TRBD2 (7 bases). The CDR3 is made up of 15 amino acids. CDR1 and CDR2 from the germline V gene are MNHNY and SVGAGI (reference sequence). Trimming pared 3 bases from V and 5 bases from J, leaving 17 bases between.

The chain has TRBV7-9 and TRBJ1-4, with D perhaps matching TRBD1 (6 bases). Trimming shortened V by 3 bases and J by 5 bases, and 13 bases separated the two germline ends. The CDR3 sequence is 15 residues long. Germline CDR1 and CDR2: SEHNR and FQNEAQ (reference sequence). Here the CDR3 DNA reads TGTGCCAGCAGCTTCGTGGCAGGGGTGAATGAAAAACTGTTTTTT. This encodes CASSFVAGVNEKLFF.

The rearrangement links TRBV7-9 to TRBJ2-5; the D is unclear. V was clipped by 5 bases and J by 5 bases, with 9 bases between them. CDR3 length: 12 amino acids. The germline gives CDR1 SEHNR, CDR2 FQNEAQ (reference sequence). CDR3 bases: TGTGCCAGCAGCAAGATCTGGGAGACCCAGTACTTC. Translated, it gives CASSKIWETQYF.

DNA of the CDR3: TGTGCCAGCAGCCCGCGGACGGTCAGCACAGATACGCAGTATTTT. Residues: CASSPRTVSTDTQYF. J is TRBJ2-3 and V is TRBV9; D gene uncertain. This CDR3 comprises 15 residues. Germline values: CDR1 SGDLS, CDR2 YYNGEE. With 4 bases removed from V and 0 bases from J, the gap between germline ends came to 12 bases.

The genes are TRBV6-4 and TRBJ2-1; unclear D gene. Germline CDR1 MRHNA, CDR2 SNTAGT. V was cut by 4 bases and J by 9 bases, with 13 bases left in between. This CDR3 contains 13 residues. The CDR3 DNA reads as TGTGCCAGCAGTGGGCTAGGGTATGGTGAGCAGTTCTTC. It yields the protein CASSGLGYGEQFF.

The chain employs TRBV20-1 and TRBJ1-4; no reliable D call. V shed 6 bases and J shed 5 bases, with 4 bases lying between them. Germline V gene lookup returns CDR1 DFQATT and CDR2 SNEGSKA (reference sequence). This CDR3 has 10 residues. CDR3 nucleotides: TGCAGTGCGGAAAATGAAAAACTGTTTTTT. Protein sequence: CSAENEKLFF.

As DNA, the CDR3 is TGCAGCGTCGTACCATGGGGGGTTTACGAGCAGTACTTC. Translation gives CSVVPWGVYEQYF. The V call is TRBV29-1, the J call TRBJ2-7; maybe TRBD2 (6 bases). With 6 bases removed from V and 4 bases from J, the gap between germline ends came to 16 bases. Per germline, CDR1 SQVTM and CDR2 ANQGSEA. The CDR3 has 13 amino acids.

The chain couples TRBV19 to TRBJ1-1; D call uncertain. The V gene's germline CDR1 is LNHDA and CDR2 SQIVND (reference sequence). The CDR3 spans 13 residues. The V gene lost 7 bases and the J gene lost 5 bases, with 14 bases spanning the gap. The CDR3 spells CASTQTVVTEAFF. In DNA form, the CDR3 reads TGTGCCAGTACCCAGACGGTGGTAACTGAAGCTTTCTTT. The complete variable domain, with remaining parts taken from reference TRBV19 and TRBJ1-1, reads DGGITQSPKYLFRKEGQNVTLSCEQNLNHDAMYWYRQDPGQGLRLIYYSQIVNDFQKGDIAEGYSVSREKKESFPLTVTSAQKNPTAFYLCASTQTVVTEAFFGQGTRLTVV.

The chain links TRBV4-3 to TRBJ1-1, with unresolved D. V shed 2 bases and J shed 3 bases, with 10 bases lying between them. CDR1 and CDR2 (germline): LGHNA, YSLEER. The CDR3 loop spans 14 amino acids. The CDR3 nucleotides are TGCGCCAGCAGCCAATATTTCCGGGACACTGAAGCTTTCTTT. Residues: CASSQYFRDTEAFF.

The chain couples TRBV5-1 to TRBJ1-4; weak D call: TRBD1 (5 bases). CDR3 size: 16 residues. Looked up from germline, CDR1 is SGHRS and CDR2 is YFSETQ. Trimming shortened V by 4 bases and J by 8 bases, and 21 bases separated the two germline ends. The CDR3: CASSPGGAAEREKLFF. The CDR3 coding sequence is TGCGCCAGCAGCCCCGGTGGGGCGGCCGAACGGGAAAAACTGTTTTTT.

The chain links TRBV27 to TRBJ2-5; no clear D. CDR3 length: 14 residues. Per the germline V gene, CDR1 is MNHEY and CDR2 is SMNVEV (reference sequence). Trimming removed 5 bases at V and 2 bases at J, with 12 bases between. The CDR3 is CASSHRRKQETQYF. DNA for the CDR3: TGTGCCAGCAGTCACAGAAGGAAACAAGAGACCCAGTACTTC.

The V call is TRBV19, the J call TRBJ2-7, with no clear D. CDR3 length: 17 amino acids. Germline CDR1 is LNHDA and CDR2 is SQIVND (reference sequence). V lost 3 bases, J lost 1 base, and 19 bases lay in between. This chain's CDR3 is CASSMITPREWSYEQYF. For the CDR3, the DNA is TGTGCCAGTAGTATGATCACCCCAAGGGAATGGTCCTACGAGCAGTACTTC.

The chain has TRBV29-1 and TRBJ1-4; 7 positions agree with TRBD1. V dropped 6 bases and J dropped 4; count of bases not matched to a gene: 8. The CDR3 is 14 residues long. Germline-derived CDR1 and CDR2 are SQVTM and ANQGSEA. CDR3: CSVFRTGSNEKLFF. DNA for the CDR3: TGCAGCGTATTTAGGACAGGCAGTAATGAAAAACTGTTTTTT.

The chain carries TRBV6-1 and TRBJ2-7, with no clear D. CDR3 length: 12 residues. V lost 8 bases, J lost 2 bases, and 10 bases lay in between. The germline CDR1 and CDR2 sequences are MNHNS and SASEGT. The CDR3 DNA sequence: TGTGCCAGCGGTCTATTTCCCTACGAGCAGTACTTC. It yields the protein CASGLFPYEQYF.

This sequence joins TRBV4-2 and TRBJ2-1; 11 nucleotides align to TRBD2. Trimming cost V 4 bases and J 5 bases; bases outside gene matches: 4. Germline CDR1 LGHNA, CDR2 YNFKEQ. The CDR3 is 15 amino acids. In nucleotides, the CDR3 is TGTGCCAGCAGCCGTACTAGCGGGGGAGACAATGAGCAGTTCTTC. Translation: CASSRTSGGDNEQFF.

This chain uses TRBV5-6 with TRBJ2-5; 10 bases are shared with TRBD2. V lost 0 bases and J lost 1; bases outside the gene matches: 3. The CDR3 spans 16 residues. Per germline, CDR1 SGHDT and CDR2 YYEEEE. The CDR3 reads CASSLETSGAQETQYF. Written as DNA, the CDR3 is TGTGCCAGCAGCTTGGAAACTAGCGGGGCCCAAGAGACCCAGTACTTC.

The chain employs TRBV7-2 and TRBJ2-3; D uncertain. The CDR3 is 14 amino acids. Trimming removed 4 bases at V and 8 bases at J, with 16 bases between. Germline CDR1 is SGHTA and CDR2 is FQGNSA. CDR3 sequence (DNA): TGTGCCAGCAGCTCCCCGGAAAAGACGGGTACGCAGTATTTT. Translating gives CASSSPEKTGTQYF.